This passage covers 14 T cell receptor beta chains from one sample sequenced in a study of metastatic and nonmetastatic thyroid tumors. Among the patients, none had received any treatment before thyroid surgery. TCRdb redid the clone calls on the PCR reads using MiXCR. The sample has roughly 81,000 clones, less than 10% seen once. Material for sequencing was blood. The receptors here all came from a female donor with papillary thyroid cancer or a benign thyroid nodule (not recorded which). Some clones in this sample may be carry-over from other donors' samples.

There are a few counts of this clone. The V and J genes are TRBV9 and TRBJ2-5, with TRBD1 identical over 7 bases. Germline V gives CDR1 SGDLS, CDR2 YYNGEE. The CDR3 loop spans 15 amino acids. The trim removed 3 bases at V and 7 bases at J, leaving 12 bases unmatched. The CDR3, as DNA: TGTGCCAGCAGCGCGAGTAACAGGGGTTACGGGACCCAGTACTTC. It translates to CASSASNRGYGTQYF.

This clone was recorded at least ten times. The chain combines TRBV6-1 with TRBJ2-7, with 8 bases matching TRBD1. The germline gives CDR1 MNHNS, CDR2 SASEGT. V dropped 9 bases and J dropped 2; count of bases not matched to a gene: 0. CDR3 length equals 11 residues. This CDR3 reads CARDRAYEQYF. The CDR3 DNA follows: TGTGCCAGGGACAGGGCCTACGAGCAGTACTTC.

This clone has just a few counts. CDR3 in DNA: TGCAGTGCGCCCGGGACCGCGAACTATGGCTACACCTTC. Translated: CSAPGTANYGYTF. This chain links TRBV20-1 with TRBJ1-2; possibly TRBD1 for D (5 bases). V lost 6 bases to trimming and J lost 2 bases, with 13 bases between them. CDR3 length: 13 amino acids. CDR1 is DFQATT and CDR2 is SNEGSKA in the germline V gene (reference sequence).

This clone is labeled medium-sized. The V gene is TRBV6-4, the J gene TRBJ2-1; TRBD2 agrees at 11 bases. The V segment lost 3 bases and the J segment 6 bases; nucleotides outside the gene matches: 4. The CDR3 contains 15 residues. Per germline, CDR1 MRHNA and CDR2 SNTAGT. In DNA form, the CDR3 reads TGTGCCAGCAGTGAAGTTAGCGGGGGGGCCAATGAGCAGTTCTTC. It encodes CASSEVSGGANEQFF.

This clone was found many times. Other DNA sequences in the same sample also yield this CDR3. The rearrangement joins TRBV6-1 to TRBJ2-7; D is unresolved. Between the trimmed V and J ends, which lost 4 bases and 1 base, there was a span of 2 bases. Germline-derived CDR1 and CDR2 are MNHNS and SASEGT. The CDR3 is 11 residues long. The CDR3 sequence is CASSASYEQYF. The CDR3, as DNA: TGTGCCAGCAGTGCGTCCTACGAGCAGTACTTC.

This clone was observed at least ten times. This chain connects TRBV4-2 to TRBJ2-5; the match to TRBD1 covers 12 bases. Unmatched junction bases numbered 12, after V lost 4 bases and J lost 3 bases. CDR3 length: 18 residues. CDR1 is LGHNA, CDR2 YNFKEQ, per germline. Here the CDR3 reads CASSPSGDRGRSKETQYF. The CDR3 DNA follows: TGTGCCAGCAGCCCATCAGGGGACAGGGGGCGCAGCAAAGAGACCCAGTACTTC.

This clone was recorded many times. The CDR3 nucleotides are TGCAGTGCCCCTGATGGGGGGCTACATCAGCCCCAGCATTTT. This sequence encodes CSAPDGGLHQPQHF. This sequence joins TRBV20-1 and TRBJ1-5, with a possible D match to TRBD1 (6 bases). The germline CDR1 and CDR2 sequences are DFQATT and SNEGSKA (reference sequence). CDR3 size: 14 residues. Trimming took 6 bases from V and 5 from J, leaving 17 bases between them.

In its sample, this clone was seen many times. This chain joins TRBV12-5 and TRBJ1-1, with D tentatively TRBD1 (5 bases). The CDR3 is made up of 12 amino acids. Germline lookup yields CDR1 LGHNT and CDR2 FRNRAP. Trimming stripped 2 bases from V and 8 bases from J, with 9 bases between. The chain's CDR3 is CASGLTRTEAFF. The CDR3 region has the DNA TGTGCTAGTGGTTTGACCCGGACAGAAGCTTTCTTT.

The sample holds a few counts of this clone. J is TRBJ1-2 and V is TRBV4-2; a possible D gene is TRBD1 (5 bases). The CDR3 runs 14 residues. Germline V gene lookup returns CDR1 LGHNA and CDR2 YNFKEQ. V was pared by 0 bases and J by 3 bases, with 8 bases between. The CDR3 here is CASSQEGGDYGYTF. The CDR3 nucleotides are TGTGCCAGCAGCCAAGAGGGAGGGGACTATGGCTACACCTTC.

This clone came up many times. The CDR3 DNA reads TGTGCCAGCAGCTTATACGGGACAGCTTATACAAACACCATATATTTT. It encodes CASSLYGTAYTNTIYF. The chain joins TRBV11-2 to TRBJ1-3; 7 bases map to TRBD1. In germline, CDR1 is SGHAT, CDR2 FQNNGV. The CDR3 loop spans 16 amino acids. With 2 bases clipped from V and 6 bases from J, the junction kept 10 bases outside the gene matches.

This clone was recorded at least ten times. The J gene is TRBJ2-7, the V gene TRBV20-1; 7 bases match TRBD1. The ends lost 6 bases at V and 3 bases at J; junction bases unmatched: 11. Germline V lookup: CDR1 DFQATT, CDR2 SNEGSKA (reference sequence). This CDR3 is built from 14 residues. CDR3 loop: CSAQLGTVLYEQYF. The CDR3 nucleotides read TGCAGTGCCCAATTGGGGACAGTCCTCTACGAGCAGTACTTC.

As to this clone: The sample carries other DNA sequences with the same CDR3. This sequence joins TRBV20-1 and TRBJ1-1, with 8 nucleotides matching TRBD1. The CDR3 totals 14 residues. V shed 5 bases and J 8 bases; nucleotides not matched to a gene: 13. The germline V gene encodes CDR1 DFQATT and CDR2 SNEGSKA (reference sequence). DNA of the CDR3: TGCAGTGCTTACTCCAGGGGGCGAAAGGCCGAAGCTTTCTTT. Its translation: CSAYSRGRKAEAFF.

In its sample, this clone was seen many times. J is TRBJ2-3 and V is TRBV19; tentatively, D is TRBD2 (5 bases). The V and J ends lost 2 bases and 5 bases respectively, with 11 bases between them. The CDR3 consists of 14 residues. Looked up from germline, CDR1 is LNHDA and CDR2 is SQIVND (reference sequence). Here the CDR3 reads CASSITGDGDTQYF. Here the CDR3 DNA reads TGTGCCAGTAGTATAACCGGGGATGGAGATACGCAGTATTTT. Using reference TRBV19 and TRBJ2-3 for the parts outside the CDR3, the full variable domain is DGGITQSPKYLFRKEGQNVTLSCEQNLNHDAMYWYRQDPGQGLRLIYYSQIVNDFQKGDIAEGYSVSREKKESFPLTVTSAQKNPTAFYLCASSITGDGDTQYFGPGTRLTVL.

The table lists this clone with many counts. The genes are TRBV10-3 and TRBJ1-3; D unclear. Deletions cut 2 bases from V and 0 bases from J, with 8 bases between. CDR1 is ENHRY and CDR2 is SYGVKD in the germline V gene. The CDR3 has 15 residues. In DNA, the CDR3 is TGTGCCATCAGTGAGGCGGGGAACTCTGGAAACACCATATATTTT. Translation gives CAISEAGNSGNTIYF.